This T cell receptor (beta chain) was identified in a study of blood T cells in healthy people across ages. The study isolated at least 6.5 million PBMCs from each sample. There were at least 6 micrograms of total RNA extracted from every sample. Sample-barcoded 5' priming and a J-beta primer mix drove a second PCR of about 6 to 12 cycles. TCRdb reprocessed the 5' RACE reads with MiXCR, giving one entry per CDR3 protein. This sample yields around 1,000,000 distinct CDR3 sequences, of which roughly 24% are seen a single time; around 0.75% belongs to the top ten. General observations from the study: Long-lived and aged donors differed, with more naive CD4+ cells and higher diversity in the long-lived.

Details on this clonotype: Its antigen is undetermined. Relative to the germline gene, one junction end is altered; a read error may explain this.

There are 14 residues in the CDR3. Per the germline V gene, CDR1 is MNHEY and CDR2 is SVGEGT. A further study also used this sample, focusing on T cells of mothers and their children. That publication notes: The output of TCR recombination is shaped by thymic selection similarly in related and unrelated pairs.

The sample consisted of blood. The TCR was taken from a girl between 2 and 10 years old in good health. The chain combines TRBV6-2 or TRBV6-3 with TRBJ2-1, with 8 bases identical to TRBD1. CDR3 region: CASSSVQGGNEQSF. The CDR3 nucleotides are TGTGCCAGCAGTTCGGTACAGGGGGGCAATGAGCAGTCCTTC.